The rows below give T cell receptor beta chains drawn from one sample of a study of long-term antiretroviral therapy in people with HIV. TCRdb keeps only in-frame clones here, not all; method: immunoSEQ multiplex PCR. The sample lists roughly 50,000 clones, about 88% occurring once. Sequencing was performed on unsorted PBMCs, taken 0.8 years after starting antiretroviral therapy. The source of these receptors is a woman aged 18 to 35 with HIV. The CDR3 runs from the conserved cysteine through the conserved F or W. A D gene is named only where the DNA matches it firmly. The size entry is marked missing in some rows and otherwise reads once, few, many or a size class.

clone_size	d_call	v_call	j_call	cdr3_aa	cdr3_nt
.	TRBD1	TRBV7-2	TRBJ2-7	CASSFDADRSSRRQYF	TGTGCCAGCAGCTTCGACGCGGACAGGTCCTCCCGTCGGCAGTACTTC
.	.	TRBV27	TRBJ2-5	CASRKQLEGTQYF	TGTGCCAGCAGAAAACAACTAGAGGGGACCCAGTACTTC
few	.	TRBV5-4	TRBJ1-3	CARGSGNTIYF	TGTGCCAGAGGCTCTGGAAACACCATATATTTT
.	TRBD2	TRBV19	TRBJ2-3	CASSTSSGSPTDTQYF	TGTGCCAGTAGTACATCGAGCGGGAGCCCCACAGATACGCAGTATTTT
.	.	TRBV6-5	TRBJ1-1	CASSSYQGTEAFF	TGTGCCAGCAGTTCTTACCAGGGGACTGAAGCTTTCTTT
once	TRBD2	TRBV7-9	TRBJ2-7	CASSSTESGGRAYEQYF	TGTGCCAGCAGCTCGACTGAGTCTGGCGGGAGGGCCTACGAGCAGTACTTC
once	.	TRBV7-2	TRBJ2-1	CASSFPTGNEQFF	TGTGCCAGCAGCTTCCCTACCGGCAATGAGCAGTTCTTC
.	TRBD1	TRBV27	TRBJ2-1	CASSLEQGYNEQFF	TGTGCCAGCAGTTTAGAACAGGGGTACAATGAGCAGTTCTTC
once	TRBD1	TRBV5-4	TRBJ2-3	CASSQGQVGDTQYF	TGTGCCAGCAGTCAGGGACAGGTGGGAGATACGCAGTATTTT
.	.	TRBV27	TRBJ1-5	CASSLSYRQPQHF	TGTGCCAGCAGTTTAAGCTACCGGCAGCCCCAGCATTTT
.	.	TRBV4-3	TRBJ2-1	CASSQAQGQNEQFF	TGCGCCAGCAGCCAAGCCCAGGGCCAAAATGAGCAGTTCTTC
.	TRBD2	TRBV28	TRBJ2-1	CASSLGTSGRAAEQFF	TGTGCCAGCAGTTTAGGTACTAGCGGGAGGGCTGCTGAGCAGTTCTTC
.	TRBD1	TRBV28	TRBJ2-7	CASSPRTGGNEQYF	TGTGCCAGCAGTCCTCGGACAGGGGGTAACGAGCAGTACTTC
.	TRBD2	TRBV5-6	TRBJ2-5	CASSLEGGRAVETQYF	TGTGCCAGCAGCTTGGAGGGCGGGAGGGCCGTGGAGACCCAGTACTTC
.	TRBD1	TRBV6-1	TRBJ2-1	CASIPTGGSYNEQFF	TGTGCCAGCATTCCGACAGGGGGCTCCTACAATGAGCAGTTCTTC
.	TRBD2	TRBV5-1	TRBJ2-1	CASSLGLAAPSYNEQFF	TGCGCCAGCAGCTTGGGACTAGCGGCACCATCCTACAATGAGCAGTTCTTC
.	TRBD1	TRBV7-6	TRBJ2-1	CASSRPGQGALHEQFF	TGTGCCAGCAGCCGACCGGGACAGGGGGCTCTCCATGAGCAGTTCTTC
.	TRBD2	TRBV5-4	TRBJ2-2	CASSPTSGRAYTGELFF	TGTGCCAGCAGTCCTACTAGCGGGAGGGCCTACACCGGGGAGCTGTTTTTT
.	.	TRBV11-2	TRBJ2-2	CASSLPGELFF	TGTGCCAGCAGCCTCCCAGGGGAGCTGTTTTTT
.	TRBD2	TRBV12-5	TRBJ2-3	CASGLGLAGVHDTQYF	TGTGCTAGTGGCCTCGGACTAGCGGGAGTTCATGATACGCAGTATTTT
.	.	TRBV5-1	TRBJ2-2	CASSLYVTGELFF	TGCGCCAGCAGCTTGTACGTCACCGGGGAGCTGTTTTTT
once	.	TRBV27	TRBJ2-2	CASSLNGVNTGELFF	TGTGCCAGCAGTTTGAACGGGGTGAACACCGGGGAGCTGTTTTTT
.	.	TRBV14	TRBJ2-5	CASSRLQGGPETQYF	TGTGCCAGCAGTCGCTTACAGGGTGGACCGGAGACCCAGTACTTC
few	.	TRBV25-1	TRBJ1-5	CASSGRQNQPQHF	TGTGCCAGCAGTGGGAGACAGAATCAGCCCCAGCATTTT
.	TRBD1	TRBV5-6	TRBJ1-2	CASKGQGLNYRYTF	TGTGCCAGCAAGGGACAGGGTCTAAACTATCGCTACACCTTC
.	TRBD2	TRBV14	TRBJ2-7	CASSQKRLAGDTYEQYF	TGTGCCAGCAGCCAAAAGAGACTAGCGGGGGATACCTACGAGCAGTACTTC
.	.	TRBV28	TRBJ2-1	CASSFRLGNEQFF	TGTGCCAGCAGTTTTAGGTTGGGCAATGAGCAGTTCTTC
.	.	TRBV11-3	TRBJ2-1	CASSPHLGNEQFF	TGTGCCAGCAGCCCCCATCTCGGAAATGAGCAGTTCTTC
.	TRBD1	TRBV6-1	TRBJ1-3	CASSPVQGAGNTIYF	TGTGCCAGCAGTCCAGTTCAGGGGGCCGGAAACACCATATATTTT
.	TRBD1	TRBV7-2	TRBJ1-4	CASSLRTGINEKLFF	TGTGCCAGCAGCCTCCGGACAGGGATTAATGAAAAACTGTTTTTT
.	.	TRBV6-1	TRBJ1-5	CASSQGPPEYSNQPQHF	TGTGCCAGCAGTCAAGGGCCCCCCGAGTATAGCAATCAGCCCCAGCATTTT
.	TRBD2	TRBV28	TRBJ2-1	CASQHPGLAGNEQFF	TGTGCCAGCCAACACCCGGGACTAGCGGGCAATGAGCAGTTCTTC
.	.	TRBV10-2	TRBJ2-1	CASSGLLDEQFF	TGCGCCAGCAGTGGCCTTCTAGATGAGCAGTTCTTC
.	TRBD2	TRBV9	TRBJ2-7	CASSVETSGEQYF	TGTGCCAGCAGCGTGGAGACTAGCGGGGAGCAGTACTTC
.	TRBD1	TRBV19	TRBJ1-5	CASSINQGAPQPQHF	TGTGCCAGTAGTATAAACCAGGGGGCTCCTCAGCCCCAGCATTTT
.	TRBD1	TRBV10-3	TRBJ1-1	CAISIYRGRHMNTEAFF	TGTGCCATCAGCATCTACAGGGGGAGACACATGAACACTGAAGCTTTCTTT
.	TRBD2	TRBV11-2	TRBJ2-7	CASSLDGSGGLAASYEQYF	TGTGCCAGCAGCTTAGACGGATCAGGGGGACTAGCGGCGTCCTACGAGCAGTACTTC
.	TRBD2	TRBV4-3	TRBJ2-7	CASSPGRGSYEQYF	TGCGCCAGCAGCCCCGGGAGGGGATCCTACGAGCAGTACTTC
medium-sized	.	TRBV4-2	TRBJ2-2	CASSQTLPGTNTGELFF	TGTGCCAGCAGCCAAACCCTACCCGGGACTAACACCGGGGAGCTGTTTTTT
.	.	TRBV5-4	TRBJ2-7	CASSSTEELDEQYF	TGTGCCAGCAGCTCTACAGAGGAGTTAGACGAGCAGTACTTC
.	TRBD1	TRBV10-3	TRBJ2-7	CAIRETGGYEQYF	TGTGCCATCAGGGAGACAGGGGGCTACGAGCAGTACTTC
.	.	TRBV5-4	TRBJ1-1	CASSFIKGGLNTEAFF	TGTGCCAGCAGCTTTATCAAAGGGGGACTAAACACTGAAGCTTTCTTT
.	.	TRBV21-1	TRBJ2-3	CASSIRDRGAPSTDTQYF	TGTGCCAGCAGCATCCGGGACAGGGGAGCTCCAAGCACAGATACGCAGTATTTT
few	.	TRBV7-2	TRBJ2-2	CASSLALLPTGELFF	TGTGCCAGCAGCTTAGCCCTCCTTCCCACCGGGGAGCTGTTTTTT
.	.	TRBV27	TRBJ2-5	CASSYQATQETQYF	TGTGCCAGCAGTTATCAGGCCACACAAGAGACCCAGTACTTC
.	.	TRBV11-2	TRBJ1-5	CASSENRGNQPQHF	TGTGCCAGCAGCGAAAACAGGGGCAATCAGCCCCAGCATTTT
once	.	TRBV28	TRBJ2-7	CASSLPTGSREEQYF	TGTGCCAGCAGTCTCCCCACAGGGAGTCGGGAAGAGCAGTACTTC
.	.	TRBV4-1	TRBJ1-1	CASSQVGTPMNTEAFF	TGCGCCAGCAGCCAAGTGGGGACCCCCATGAACACTGAAGCTTTCTTT